This TCR beta chain was sequenced in a study of shared clonotypes between healthy human individuals. Study conclusions and caveats: For naive CD4 cells, 4% to 5% of clonotypes were shared across a handful of donors. Generally, naive subsets came out with larger estimated richness than memory subsets.

Regarding this clone: Its specificity is not known.

The authors ran the assay at deep level. Genomic DNA of every subset was divided equally among multiple immunoSEQ plates. Here immunoSEQ multiplex PCR was the method, and the copy in TCRdb shows in-frame clones only, minus some. The repertoire holds 2 million to 2.5 million clones, with roughly 91% as singletons. Trimming removed 5 bases at V and 4 bases at J, with 15 bases between. The germline CDR1 and CDR2 sequences are MDHEN and SYDVKM. The CDR3 has 15 amino acids. Naive CD8 populations comprised CD45RO-negative cells positively selected for CCR7, excluding terminally differentiated effector memory CD45RA+ cells.

Sequences were obtained from naive CD8+ T cells from PBMCs. This receptor was identified in a young man in good health. Some clones in this sample may be carry-over from other donors' samples. The chain employs TRBV28 and TRBJ1-3; D perhaps matches TRBD1 (5 bases). In DNA, the CDR3 is TGTGCCAGCAGTGGGACGGCGGGCCCCGGAAACACCATATATTTT. Its translation: CASSGTAGPGNTIYF. Drawing the rest from reference TRBV28 and TRBJ1-3, the complete variable domain is DVKVTQSSRYLVKRTGEKVFLECVQDMDHENMFWYRQDPGLGLRLIYFSYDVKMKEKGDIPEGYSVSREKKERFSLILESASTNQTSMYLCASSGTAGPGNTIYFGEGSWLTVV.